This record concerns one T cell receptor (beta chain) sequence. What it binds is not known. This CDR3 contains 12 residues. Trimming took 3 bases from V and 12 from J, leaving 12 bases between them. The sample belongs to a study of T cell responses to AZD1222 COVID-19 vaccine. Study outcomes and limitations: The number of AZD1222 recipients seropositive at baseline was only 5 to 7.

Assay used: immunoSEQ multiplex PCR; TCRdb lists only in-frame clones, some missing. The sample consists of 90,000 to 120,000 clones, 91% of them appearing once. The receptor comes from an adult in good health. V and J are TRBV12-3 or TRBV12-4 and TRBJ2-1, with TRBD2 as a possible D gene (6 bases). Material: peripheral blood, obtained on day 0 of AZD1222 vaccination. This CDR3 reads CASSLYPGGQFF. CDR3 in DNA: TGTGCCAGCAGTTTGTACCCCGGGGGGCAGTTCTTC.